What follows are 14 T cell receptor beta chains derived from one specimen sequenced in a study of response to subunit inactivated influenza vaccine (dated by TCRdb to 2016 to 2018). The library was obtained by RT-PCR. Data came from an Illumina HiSeq 2500. The public reads were run again by TCRdb, first through fastp at Q25 and then through MiXCR, and only productive beta chains were kept. Entries are consolidated by CDR3 protein sequence, retaining the most common genes and DNA. The table for this sample lists around 300,000 distinct CDR3 sequences; 20% to 25% of them were counted only once. Clones ranked in the top ten supply approximately 10% of the sample. Sequences were derived from PBMCs from blood, sampled 21 months after vaccination. The receptors originated from a man aged 50-75 years who received an inactivated influenza vaccine. Donor details come from another sample of the same person, matched by shared clones.

This clonotype was observed a handful of times. The chain uses TRBV7-9 and TRBJ1-6; D is unclear. CDR3 length equals 14 residues. V was shortened by 1 base and J by 5 bases, with 6 bases between the two germline ends. Per germline, CDR1 SEHNR and CDR2 FQNEAQ (reference sequence). CDR3 coding DNA: TGTGCCAGCAGCTTAGAGCCAGATAATTCACCCCTCCACTTT. Its translation: CASSLEPDNSPLHF. Full variable domain (missing parts from reference TRBV7-9 and TRBJ1-6): DTGVSQNPRHKITKRGQNVTFRCDPISEHNRLYWYRQTLGQGPEFLTYFQNEAQLEKSRLLSDRFSAERPKGSFSTLEIQRTEQGDSAMYLCASSLEPDNSPLHFGNGTRLTVT.

This chain joins TRBV28 and TRBJ2-6; perhaps TRBD2 as D (6 bases). The germline V gene encodes CDR1 MDHEN and CDR2 SYDVKM. The V end lost 3 bases, the J end lost 3 bases, and 9 bases lay between the germline ends. This CDR3 has 15 amino acids. The DNA for the CDR3 is TGTGCCAGCAGTTTGGAGGGGTTTGGGGCCAACGTCCTGACTTTC. Translation: CASSLEGFGANVLTF.

The genes are TRBV10-3 and TRBJ2-3, with D possibly matching TRBD1 (8 bases). This CDR3 contains 15 residues. The germline gives CDR1 ENHRY, CDR2 SYGVKD. V lost 2 bases to trimming and J lost 4 bases, with 13 bases between them. CDR3 nucleotides: TGTGCCATCAGTGAGACAGGGGGGGTCGCAGATACGCAGTATTTT. This gives the protein CAISETGGVADTQYF.

This clonotype has more than one count but fewer than ten. The CDR3 DNA is TGTGCCATCAGTGGGGACACTCAGAACACTGAAGCTTTCTTT. It translates to CAISGDTQNTEAFF. The gene calls are TRBV10-3 and TRBJ1-1, with TRBD1 as a possible D gene (6 bases). The V end was cut by 4 bases, the J end by 1 base, with 10 bases between. CDR1 is ENHRY, CDR2 SYGVKD, per germline. This CDR3 is 14 amino acids long.

This clonotype has at least ten counts. The chain combines TRBV5-5 with TRBJ1-1; D not resolved. CDR1 is SGHKS and CDR2 is YYEKEE in the germline V gene (reference sequence). V was shortened by 5 bases and J by 6 bases, with 14 bases between the two germline ends. The CDR3 is made up of 13 amino acids. For the CDR3, the DNA is TGTGCCAGCAGGGAGGAAAGGAGTGCTGAAGCTTTCTTT. Its protein is CASREERSAEAFF.

This clonotype has only a few counts. V usage is TRBV2 and J usage is TRBJ2-7; TRBD1 matches at 9 bases. Germline V gene data show CDR1 as SNHLY and CDR2 as FYNNEI. V lost 6 bases and J lost 5; bases outside the gene matches: 8. This CDR3 has 14 amino acids. CDR3 nucleotides: TGTGCCAGCAGGGACGGGACAGGGCCAAACGAGCAGTACTTC. Its protein is CASRDGTGPNEQYF.

This clonotype was seen once. This chain joins TRBV6-2 or TRBV6-3 and TRBJ1-5; 7 nucleotides match TRBD1. The V gene end was trimmed by 0 bases and the J gene end by 4 bases; junction bases not matched to a gene: 6. CDR1 and CDR2 from the germline V gene are MNHEY and SVGEGT. The CDR3 covers 16 residues. The CDR3 here is CASSYSDRELNQPQHF. CDR3 coding DNA: TGTGCCAGCAGTTACTCTGACAGGGAGCTTAATCAGCCCCAGCATTTT.

The V and J genes are TRBV27 and TRBJ2-1, with 14 bases identical to TRBD2. There are 17 residues in the CDR3. Trimming removed 0 bases from V and 9 bases from J; junction bases left unmatched: 7. Germline assignment: CDR1 MNHEY and CDR2 SMNVEV (reference sequence). The CDR3 DNA sequence: TGTGCCAGCAGTTTATCCCTGACTAGCGGGAGGGCCGCTGAGCAGTTCTTC. Translated, it gives CASSLSLTSGRAAEQFF.

This clonotype was seen repeatedly, ten times or more. The genes are TRBV14 and TRBJ1-2; tentative D call: TRBD1 (6 bases). The V gene's germline CDR1 is SGHDN and CDR2 FVKESK. Between the trimmed V and J ends, which lost 2 bases and 4 bases, there was a span of 20 bases. The CDR3 has 17 amino acids. CDR3 sequence reads: CASSQNRGTRRLYGYTF. As DNA, the CDR3 is TGTGCCAGCAGCCAAAATCGCGGGACAAGGCGCCTCTATGGCTACACCTTC.

The rearrangement uses TRBV19 and TRBJ2-1; TRBD1 aligns across 7 bases. Germline V CDR1 and CDR2: LNHDA, SQIVND (reference sequence). This CDR3 contains 15 residues. The ends lost 7 bases at V and 6 bases at J; junction bases unmatched: 12. CDR3 loop: CASTPGRGPGNEQFF. In nucleotides, the CDR3 is TGTGCCAGTACCCCCGGTAGGGGGCCGGGCAATGAGCAGTTCTTC.

This rearrangement joins TRBV25-1 to TRBJ2-1, with D possibly TRBD2 on 5 matching bases. The CDR3 contains 12 residues. CDR1 is MGHDK and CDR2 is SYGVNS in the germline V gene. Trimming took off 8 bases at V and 7 bases at J, with 12 bases between the two ends. This CDR3 is CASEDPGNEQFF. CDR3 coding DNA: TGTGCCAGCGAGGACCCGGGGAATGAGCAGTTCTTC.

The J gene is TRBJ2-7, the V gene TRBV20-1, with 9 bases fitting TRBD1. The CDR3 contains 16 residues. Trimming removed 5 bases from V and 0 bases from J; junction bases left unmatched: 11. Germline V gene lookup returns CDR1 DFQATT and CDR2 SNEGSKA (reference sequence). As DNA, the CDR3 is TGCAGTGCTGGGGACAGGGACTGGGGGCCCTCCTACGAGCAGTACTTC. The encoded protein is CSAGDRDWGPSYEQYF.

There are a few counts of this clonotype. This chain uses TRBV4-3 with TRBJ1-3, with a tentative D call TRBD1 (5 bases). V was cut by 3 bases and J by 0 bases, with 18 bases left in between. The CDR3 runs 18 residues. The germline CDR1 and CDR2 sequences are LGHNA and YSLEER. The CDR3 spells CASSQGRASGGSGNTIYF. For the CDR3, the DNA is TGCGCCAGCAGCCAGGGCAGGGCCTCCGGCGGCTCTGGAAACACCATATATTTT.

The J gene is TRBJ2-7, the V gene TRBV20-1, with D tentatively TRBD1 (5 bases). V was clipped by 5 bases and J by 6 bases, with 20 bases between them. The CDR3 has 14 residues. Looked up from germline, CDR1 is DFQATT and CDR2 is SNEGSKA (reference sequence). The CDR3 loop reads CSAGHRGRAGEQYF. CDR3 DNA: TGCAGTGCTGGACACCGCGGAAGGGCTGGCGAGCAGTACTTC.